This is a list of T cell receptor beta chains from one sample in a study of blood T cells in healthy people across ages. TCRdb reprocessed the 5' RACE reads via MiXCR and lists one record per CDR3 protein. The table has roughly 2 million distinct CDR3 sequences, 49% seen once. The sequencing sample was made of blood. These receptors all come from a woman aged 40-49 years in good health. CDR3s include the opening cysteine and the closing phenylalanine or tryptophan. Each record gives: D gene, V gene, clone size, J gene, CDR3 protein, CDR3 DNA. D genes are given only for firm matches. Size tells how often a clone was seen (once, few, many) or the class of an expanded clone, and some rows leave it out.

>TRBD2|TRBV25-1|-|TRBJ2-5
CASSGGIKGETQYF
TGTGCCAGCAGCGGGGGGATCAAGGGGGAGACCCAGTACTTC
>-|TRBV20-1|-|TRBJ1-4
CSAWTGRTNEKLFF
TGCAGTGCATGGACGGGGCGAACTAATGAAAAACTGTTTTTT
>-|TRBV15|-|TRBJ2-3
CATSRYTGTTPTDTQYF
TGTGCCACCAGCAGGTACACCGGGACGACCCCCACAGATACGCAGTATTTT
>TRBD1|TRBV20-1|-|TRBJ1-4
CSARLSQGDEKLFF
TGCAGTGCTAGGCTATCCCAGGGGGATGAAAAACTGTTTTTT
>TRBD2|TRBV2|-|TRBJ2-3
CASSRETSASTDTQYF
TGTGCCAGCAGTAGAGAGACTAGCGCAAGCACAGATACGCAGTATTTT
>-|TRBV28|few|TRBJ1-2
CASRPGLQGGYTF
TGTGCCAGCAGGCCGGGACTCCAGGGTGGCTACACCTTC
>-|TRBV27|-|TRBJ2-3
CASSPWGMDTQYF
TGTGCCAGCAGTCCATGGGGCATGGATACGCAGTATTTT
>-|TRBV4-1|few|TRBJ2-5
CASSQDTRDGETQYF
TGCGCCAGCAGCCAGGACACCAGGGATGGAGAGACCCAGTACTTC
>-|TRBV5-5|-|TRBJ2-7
CASSLEYLNEQYF
TGTGCCAGCAGCTTGGAATACCTTAATGAGCAGTACTTC
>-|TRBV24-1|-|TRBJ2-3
CATSEATLSTDTQYF
TGTGCCACCAGTGAAGCTACCTTAAGCACAGATACGCAGTATTTT
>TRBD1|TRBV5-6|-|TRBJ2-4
CASTGQGWGRAKNIQYF
TGTGCCAGCACTGGACAGGGCTGGGGGAGAGCCAAAAACATTCAGTACTTC
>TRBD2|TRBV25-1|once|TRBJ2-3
CASSGGLVSDTQYF
TGTGCCAGCAGTGGAGGACTAGTTTCAGATACGCAGTATTTT
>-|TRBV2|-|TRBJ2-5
CASSETHGGGGGETQYF
TGTGCCAGCAGTGAAACCCACGGTGGAGGTGGAGGAGAGACCCAGTACTTC
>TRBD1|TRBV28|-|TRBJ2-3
CANSPTHRTGKDTQYF
TGTGCCAACAGCCCCACCCATAGGACAGGAAAGGATACGCAGTATTTT
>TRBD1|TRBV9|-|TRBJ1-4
CASSVQGASEKLFF
TGTGCCAGCAGCGTACAGGGGGCGAGTGAAAAACTGTTTTTT
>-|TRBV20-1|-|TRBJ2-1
CSARGLPAMNEQFF
TGCAGTGCTCGGGGACTCCCGGCAATGAATGAGCAGTTCTTC
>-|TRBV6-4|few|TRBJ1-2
CASIKGRTTGYTF
TGTGCCAGCATTAAGGGAAGAACTACGGGCTACACCTTC
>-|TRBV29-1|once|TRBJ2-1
CSVETARGGRETQFF
TGCAGCGTTGAAACCGCGAGGGGGGGGAGAGAGACCCAGTTCTTC
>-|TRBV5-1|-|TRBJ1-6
CASSLESSSRLNSPLHF
TGCGCCAGCAGCTTAGAGAGTTCCAGCCGGCTAAATTCACCCCTCCACTTT
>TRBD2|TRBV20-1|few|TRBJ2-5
CSARPFRGGGETQYF
TGCAGTGCTAGACCCTTTCGGGGGGGCGGGGAGACCCAGTACTTC
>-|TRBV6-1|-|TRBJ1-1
CASTEGGGNTEAFF
TGTGCCAGCACCGAGGGGGGTGGGAACACTGAAGCTTTCTTT
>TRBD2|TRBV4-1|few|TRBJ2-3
CASSQEGVAGSDTQYF
TGCGCCAGCAGCCAAGAAGGAGTAGCGGGGTCAGATACGCAGTATTTT
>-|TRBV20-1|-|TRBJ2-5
CSASSGTGEETQYF
TGCAGTGCTAGTAGTGGCACCGGGGAAGAGACCCAGTACTTC
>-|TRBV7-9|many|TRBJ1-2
CASSFDSYGYTF
TGTGCCAGCAGCTTCGACAGCTATGGCTACACCTTC
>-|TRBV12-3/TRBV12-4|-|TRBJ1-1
CASTPRRDSTEAFF
TGTGCCAGCACCCCTAGGAGGGATTCGACTGAAGCTTTCTTT
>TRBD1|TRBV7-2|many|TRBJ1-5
CASSRDRGNQPQHF
TGTGCCAGCAGTCGGGACAGGGGCAATCAGCCCCAGCATTTT
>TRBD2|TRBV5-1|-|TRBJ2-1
CASSLVRGGGDNEQFF
TGCGCCAGCAGCTTGGTCCGTGGGGGGGGAGACAATGAGCAGTTCTTC
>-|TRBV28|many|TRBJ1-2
CASSLLGGGYTF
TGTGCCAGCAGTCTCCTAGGGGGTGGCTACACCTTC
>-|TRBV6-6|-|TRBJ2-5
CASGSLFKETQYF
TGTGCCAGCGGCAGTTTGTTCAAAGAGACCCAGTACTTC
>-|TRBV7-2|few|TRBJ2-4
CASSRRQKDPKNIQYF
TGTGCCAGCAGTCGCCGACAGAAGGACCCCAAAAACATTCAGTACTTC
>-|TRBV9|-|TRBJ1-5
CASSKSQNSNQPQHF
TGTGCCAGCAGCAAGAGTCAGAATAGCAATCAGCCCCAGCATTTT
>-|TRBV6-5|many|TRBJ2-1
CASSYGQYNEQFF
TGTGCCAGCAGTTACGGACAGTACAATGAGCAGTTCTTC
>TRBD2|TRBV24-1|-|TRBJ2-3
CATSDAGGPTDTQYF
TGTGCCACCAGTGATGCGGGGGGGCCTACAGATACGCAGTATTTT
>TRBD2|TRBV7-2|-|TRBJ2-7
CASSLVGGGSIYEQYF
TGTGCCAGCAGCTTAGTTGGGGGGGGAAGTATCTACGAGCAGTACTTC
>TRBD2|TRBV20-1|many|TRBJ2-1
CSTQEWGGTYNEQFF
TGCAGTACGCAAGAATGGGGGGGAACCTACAATGAGCAGTTCTTC
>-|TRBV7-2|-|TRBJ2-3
CASSLAGVGRLTDTQYF
TGTGCCAGCAGCTTAGCGGGGGTGGGTAGACTCACAGATACGCAGTATTTT
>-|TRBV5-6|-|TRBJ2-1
CASSPYRSPNEQFF
TGTGCCAGTAGCCCTTACAGGAGCCCCAATGAGCAGTTCTTC
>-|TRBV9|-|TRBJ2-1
CASSVGQTPYNEQFF
TGTGCCAGCAGCGTGGGCCAAACCCCATACAATGAGCAGTTCTTC
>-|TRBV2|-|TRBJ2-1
CARTLDEQFF
TGTGCCAGAACCCTCGATGAGCAGTTCTTC
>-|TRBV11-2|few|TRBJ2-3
CASSLRSSSTDTQYF
TGTGCCAGCAGCTTACGTAGTTCTAGCACAGATACGCAGTATTTT
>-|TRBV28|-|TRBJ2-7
CASRFGWGEQYF
TGTGCCAGCAGATTCGGGTGGGGCGAGCAGTACTTC
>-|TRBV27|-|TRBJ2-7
CASSLSFRLGVDEQYF
TGTGCCAGCAGTTTATCTTTCAGGCTGGGGGTAGATGAGCAGTACTTC
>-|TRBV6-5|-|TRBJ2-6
CASKRASGANVLTF
TGTGCCAGCAAAAGGGCGTCGGGGGCCAACGTCCTGACTTTC
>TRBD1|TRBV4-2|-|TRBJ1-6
CASSQGGQGNSPLHF
TGTGCCAGCAGCCAAGGCGGACAGGGGAATTCACCCCTCCACTTT
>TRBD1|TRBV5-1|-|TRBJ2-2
CASSWTGYGGELFF
TGCGCCAGCAGCTGGACAGGGTATGGCGGGGAGCTGTTTTTT
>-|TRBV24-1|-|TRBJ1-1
CATSDRADTEAFF
TGCGCCACCAGTGATCGGGCGGACACTGAAGCTTTCTTT
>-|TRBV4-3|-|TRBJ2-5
CVSSQVRGRGETQYF
TGCGTCAGCAGCCAAGTTCGCGGCAGGGGCGAGACCCAGTACTTC